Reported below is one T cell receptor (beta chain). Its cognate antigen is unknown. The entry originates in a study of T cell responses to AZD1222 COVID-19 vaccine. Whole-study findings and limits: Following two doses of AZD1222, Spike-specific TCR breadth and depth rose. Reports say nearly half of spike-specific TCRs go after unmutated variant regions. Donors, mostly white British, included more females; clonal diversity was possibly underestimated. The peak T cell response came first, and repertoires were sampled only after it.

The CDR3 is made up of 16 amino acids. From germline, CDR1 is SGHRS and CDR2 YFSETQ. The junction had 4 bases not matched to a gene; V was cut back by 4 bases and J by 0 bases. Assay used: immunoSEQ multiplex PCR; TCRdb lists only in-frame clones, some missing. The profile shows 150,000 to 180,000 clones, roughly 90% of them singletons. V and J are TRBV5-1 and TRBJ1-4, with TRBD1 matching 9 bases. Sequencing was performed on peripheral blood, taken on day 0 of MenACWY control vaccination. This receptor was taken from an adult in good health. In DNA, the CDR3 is TGCGCCAGCAGCCGCCGGGACAGGGCAACTAATGAAAAACTGTTTTTT. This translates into CASSRRDRATNEKLFF.